The 32 T cell receptor beta chains listed next were all sequenced from one sample in a study of technical replicates of blood from several donors. Profiled with immunoSEQ multiplex PCR; TCRdb holds only in-frame clones, not every one. Found here are 75,000 to 100,000 clones, about 94% of them singletons; the top ten hold about 0.22%. Sequencing was performed on T cells isolated from PBMCs. Receptor source: a human donor in good health.

The J gene is TRBJ2-5, the V gene TRBV5-4; the D gene is possibly TRBD1 (6 bases). Germline values: CDR1 SGHNT, CDR2 YYREEE (reference sequence). The CDR3 runs 15 residues. Trimming pared 7 bases from V and 2 bases from J, leaving 18 bases between. The CDR3 coding sequence is TGTGCCAGCGGAACTACAGGGATGGGTCAAGAGACCCAGTACTTC. Its protein product is CASGTTGMGQETQYF.

The CDR3 region is CASSIIAKNIQYF. CDR3 in DNA: TGTGCCAGCAGCATTATAGCCAAAAACATTCAGTACTTC. The chain joins TRBV11-2 to TRBJ2-4; D gene uncertain. Trimming left V 5 bases short and J 0 bases short, with 5 bases between. CDR3 size: 13 residues. Germline assignment: CDR1 SGHAT and CDR2 FQNNGV.

V and J are TRBV6-1 and TRBJ2-1; D ambiguous. V was trimmed by 6 bases and J by 6 bases, leaving 6 bases between them. Germline V gene lookup returns CDR1 MNHNS and CDR2 SASEGT. This CDR3 is 11 amino acids long. This CDR3 reads CASSPGNEQFF. For the CDR3, the DNA is TGTGCCAGCAGCCCCGGCAATGAGCAGTTCTTC.

The CDR3 loop is CASSLRQGARSYIQYF. The CDR3 DNA follows: TGTGCCAGCAGCTTACGACAGGGGGCGAGGTCTTACATTCAGTACTTC. The genes are TRBV13 and TRBJ2-4, with 10 nucleotides matching TRBD1. The CDR3 runs 16 residues. Losses at the gene ends were 2 bases for V and 8 bases for J; bases not matched to a gene: 9. CDR1 is PRHDT, CDR2 FYEKMQ, per germline (reference sequence).

The sample holds one count of this clone. V and J are TRBV6-5 and TRBJ1-4; D possibly corresponds to TRBD1 (5 bases). Trimming pared 5 bases from V and 8 bases from J, leaving 18 bases between. Germline CDR1 MNHEY, CDR2 SVGAGI. CDR3 length: 15 amino acids. The CDR3 reads CASSGRGVAGEKLFF. Written as DNA, the CDR3 is TGTGCCAGCAGTGGGCGAGGGGTGGCGGGGGAAAAACTGTTTTTT.

This sequence joins TRBV5-8 and TRBJ1-6, with D maybe TRBD1 (5 bases). Germline V gene data show CDR1 as SGHTS and CDR2 as YDEGEE. The CDR3 runs 16 residues. V was shortened by 8 bases and J by 7 bases, with 22 bases between the two germline ends. CDR3 residues: CASEPIMAGLNSPLHF. The CDR3 nucleotides are TGTGCCAGTGAACCGATCATGGCAGGGCTAAATTCACCCCTCCACTTT.

The chain has TRBV5-3 and TRBJ2-7, with D possibly TRBD1 on 6 matching bases. TRBV5-3 is noted as an ORF with a role that remains uncertain. V was shortened by 4 bases and J by 5 bases, with 19 bases between the two germline ends. The CDR3 spans 15 residues. DNA of the CDR3: TGTGCCAGAAGCGAATATTACAGGGACGGAGACGAGCAGTACTTC. Encoded protein: CARSEYYRDGDEQYF.

This clone was seen only a few times. This chain links TRBV7-3 with TRBJ1-5, with 9 bases aligning to TRBD1. The CDR3 contains 18 residues. Trimming cost V 3 bases and J 6 bases; bases outside gene matches: 15. Germline V CDR1 and CDR2: SGHTA, FQGTGA. The CDR3 protein is CASSFFLYGTGSVQPQHF. The CDR3 DNA reads as TGTGCCAGCAGCTTTTTCCTATACGGGACAGGGAGTGTTCAGCCCCAGCATTTT.

Details on this clone: One junction end disagrees with the germline gene, perhaps due to a read error. The chain links TRBV7-7 to TRBJ2-7, with D perhaps TRBD2 (6 bases). This CDR3 has 14 amino acids. CDR1 and CDR2 from the germline V gene are SSHAT and FNYEAQ (reference sequence). The CDR3 nucleotides are TGTGCTAGCAGCCCGAGTGGGGGGTCGTACGAGCAGTACTTC. This codes for CASSPSGGSYEQYF.

The chain employs TRBV7-9 and TRBJ1-5, with 7 bases identical to TRBD1. This CDR3 is built from 15 residues. Germline trimming cut 5 bases from V and 2 bases from J; bases unmatched to any gene: 6. CDR1 and CDR2 from the germline V gene are SEHNR and FQNEAQ (reference sequence). DNA for the CDR3: TGTGCCAGCAGCCATTTCACAGGGGGCAATCAGCCCCAGCATTTT. Protein: CASSHFTGGNQPQHF.

The chain uses TRBV6-1 and TRBJ2-1, with 9 positions matching TRBD1. The CDR3 is made up of 13 amino acids. Germline CDR1 MNHNS, CDR2 SASEGT. Trimming at V came to 4 bases and at J to 5 bases, leaving 0 bases not matched to a gene. The CDR3 DNA reads TGTGCCAGCAGTGGGACAGGGGACAATGAGCAGTTCTTC. Protein: CASSGTGDNEQFF.

This chain uses TRBV4-2 with TRBJ2-3; D ambiguous. Trimming left V 0 bases short and J 2 bases short, with 6 bases between. The CDR3 has 14 amino acids. Germline-derived CDR1 and CDR2 are LGHNA and YNFKEQ. CDR3 residues: CASSQEWHTDTQYF. The DNA for the CDR3 is TGTGCCAGCAGCCAAGAGTGGCACACAGATACGCAGTATTTT.

This clone has only one observation. V is TRBV7-9 and J is TRBJ2-1; 9 nucleotides line up with TRBD1. This CDR3 has 17 amino acids. Germline trimming cut 5 bases from V and 0 bases from J; bases unmatched to any gene: 8. Germline V gives CDR1 SEHNR, CDR2 FQNEAQ (reference sequence). CDR3 sequence reads: CASSPGTGFSSYNEQFF. The CDR3, as DNA: TGTGCCAGCAGCCCGGGGACAGGGTTCAGCTCCTACAATGAGCAGTTCTTC.

The chain combines TRBV6-1 with TRBJ1-6; a possible D gene is TRBD1 (6 bases). V lost 4 bases to trimming and J lost 7 bases, with 14 bases between them. CDR1 is MNHNS, CDR2 SASEGT, per germline. The length of the CDR3 is 15 residues. Here the CDR3 DNA reads TGTGCCAGCAGTGTGGCACAGGGCGTAAATTCACCCCTCCACTTT. As protein: CASSVAQGVNSPLHF.

This clone came up once. CDR3 amino acids: CASRELAGGPETQYF. CDR3 DNA sequence: TGTGCCAGCAGGGAACTAGCGGGGGGGCCAGAGACCCAGTACTTC. The chain combines TRBV2 with TRBJ2-5; 13 bases line up with TRBD2. The CDR3 totals 15 residues. The V segment lost 6 bases and the J segment 4 bases; nucleotides outside the gene matches: 5. The germline CDR1 and CDR2 sequences are SNHLY and FYNNEI.

In this sample, this clone turned up once. The V call is TRBV11-3, the J call TRBJ1-2; 10 bases agree with TRBD1. Germline V gives CDR1 SGHNT, CDR2 YENEEA. J lost 1 base, V lost 7 bases, and 12 bases had no gene match. The CDR3 has 17 residues. CDR3 amino acids: CASNPQGTGEDNYGYTF. The CDR3 region has the DNA TGTGCCAGCAACCCCCAAGGGACAGGGGAGGATAACTATGGCTACACCTTC.

The V gene is TRBV7-9, the J gene TRBJ1-5, with D maybe TRBD1 (5 bases). Per germline, CDR1 SEHNR and CDR2 FQNEAQ (reference sequence). V gave up 1 base and J gave up 11 bases, with 9 bases separating them. The CDR3 runs to 12 residues. CDR3 protein: CASSLGQSAQHF. CDR3 coding DNA: TGTGCCAGCAGCTTAGGACAGTCAGCCCAGCATTTT. Complete variable domain (other parts from reference TRBV7-9 and TRBJ1-5): DTGVSQNPRHKITKRGQNVTFRCDPISEHNRLYWYRQTLGQGPEFLTYFQNEAQLEKSRLLSDRFSAERPKGSFSTLEIQRTEQGDSAMYLCASSLGQSAQHFGDGTRLSIL.

The chain has TRBV6-5 and TRBJ2-7; 9 bases fit TRBD1. Germline V lookup: CDR1 MNHEY, CDR2 SVGAGI. With V trimmed by 6 bases and J by 5 bases, 2 bases remained unmatched. CDR3 length equals 12 residues. CDR3 sequence (DNA): TGTGCCAGCAGAAACAGGGGGCACGAGCAGTACTTC. Its protein product is CASRNRGHEQYF.

CDR3 sequence (DNA): TGCGCCAGCAGCATACAGACAGGGGGATCCTACGAGCAGTACTTC. Residues: CASSIQTGGSYEQYF. This chain uses TRBV5-1 with TRBJ2-7, with 9 bases fitting TRBD1. The CDR3 runs 15 residues. The V gene end was trimmed by 4 bases and the J gene end by 1 base; junction bases not matched to a gene: 6. The V gene's germline CDR1 is SGHRS and CDR2 YFSETQ.

This sequence joins TRBV28 and TRBJ1-2, with TRBD1 matching over 7 bases. The CDR3 runs to 14 residues. Germline-derived CDR1 and CDR2 are MDHEN and SYDVKM. V trimming: 7 bases; J trimming: 4 bases; junction bases outside the gene matches: 9. The CDR3 coding sequence is TGTGCCAGCAATACAGGGGTTAGTGGCTATGGCTACACCTTC. Translated: CASNTGVSGYGYTF.

The CDR3 loop reads CASRPAGNYGYTF. Here the CDR3 DNA reads TGCGCCAGCAGACCGGCAGGGAACTATGGCTACACCTTC. V and J are TRBV4-1 and TRBJ1-2, with a tentative D call TRBD1 (5 bases). CDR1 MGHRA and CDR2 YSYEKL come from the germline V gene. With 6 bases removed from V and 2 bases from J, the gap between germline ends came to 10 bases. The CDR3 covers 13 residues.

The chain recombines TRBV10-3 with TRBJ2-7; D possibly corresponds to TRBD1 (7 bases). The CDR3 contains 18 residues. Trimming removed 3 bases from V and 2 bases from J, with 23 bases in between. Looked up from germline, CDR1 is ENHRY and CDR2 is SYGVKD. In DNA, the CDR3 is TGTGCCATCAGTGATTACGGTGGGGTCAGGGGGGTTACCTACGAGCAGTACTTC. Translation gives CAISDYGGVRGVTYEQYF.

The chain joins TRBV27 to TRBJ2-3; TRBD2 matches at 7 bases. Germline CDR1 and CDR2: MNHEY and SMNVEV (reference sequence). With 4 bases clipped from V and 5 bases from J, the junction kept 6 bases outside the gene matches. The CDR3 contains 14 residues. CDR3: CASSYIGTIDTQYF. The DNA for the CDR3 is TGTGCCAGCAGTTACATTGGGACTATAGATACGCAGTATTTT.

The chain combines TRBV11-3 with TRBJ1-1; D is undetermined. The CDR3 spans 14 residues. Trimming removed 5 bases at V and 5 bases at J, with 15 bases between. The germline CDR1 and CDR2 sequences are SGHNT and YENEEA. In nucleotides, the CDR3 is TGTGCCAGCAGCCCACCGAGGGCGGGAACTGAAGCTTTCTTT. Protein: CASSPPRAGTEAFF.

The chain employs TRBV2 and TRBJ1-3; no clear D gene. Per germline, CDR1 SNHLY and CDR2 FYNNEI. This CDR3 contains 13 residues. Trimming cost V 1 base and J 6 bases, with 7 bases left between them. The CDR3 nucleotides read TGTGCCAGCAGTGAAGTAGCCGAAAACACCATATATTTT. Its protein is CASSEVAENTIYF.

V is TRBV7-9 and J is TRBJ2-3, with 10 bases fitting TRBD2. Germline V CDR1 and CDR2: SEHNR, FQNEAQ (reference sequence). This CDR3 region has 17 residues. V shed 2 bases, J shed 6 bases, and the junction held 11 bases outside the gene matches. CDR3 nucleotide sequence: TGTGCCAGCAGCTTATCCGGAGCGGGGGGGCCCGGGGATACGCAGTATTTT. Translated: CASSLSGAGGPGDTQYF.

The chain employs TRBV19 and TRBJ1-6, with 7 bases lining up with TRBD1. From germline, CDR1 is LNHDA and CDR2 SQIVND (reference sequence). CDR3 length: 20 residues. J lost 7 bases, V lost 3 bases, and 21 bases had no gene match. This CDR3 is CASSMDGQAVGFLGNSPLHF. The CDR3 nucleotides are TGTGCCAGTAGTATGGACGGACAGGCGGTTGGGTTTCTTGGGAATTCACCCCTCCACTTT.

The chain couples TRBV19 to TRBJ2-1; the D gene is possibly TRBD2 (5 bases). V lost 3 bases to trimming and J lost 7 bases, with 7 bases between them. The CDR3 totals 12 residues. From germline, CDR1 is LNHDA and CDR2 SQIVND (reference sequence). CDR3 protein: CASSIPGNEQFF. CDR3 in DNA: TGTGCCAGTAGTATCCCGGGGAATGAGCAGTTCTTC.

This chain uses TRBV28 with TRBJ2-1; 10 bases agree with TRBD1. The ends lost 4 bases at V and 7 bases at J; junction bases unmatched: 4. The CDR3 is 14 amino acids. Germline CDR1 MDHEN, CDR2 SYDVKM. The CDR3 nucleotides read TGTGCCAGCAGTTCCGGACAGGGGGAGAATGAGCAGTTCTTC. Translation gives CASSSGQGENEQFF.

The CDR3 region has the DNA TGTGCCAGCAGCAATACCCACAGGGGCAGCAATCAGCCCCAGCATTTT. Protein sequence: CASSNTHRGSNQPQHF. The V call is TRBV5-5, the J call TRBJ1-5, with TRBD1 matching 7 bases. V lost 4 bases, J lost 1 base, and 8 bases stayed unmatched. Germline loops: CDR1 SGHKS, CDR2 YYEKEE (reference sequence). This CDR3 contains 16 residues. Looking up the rest from reference TRBV5-5 and TRBJ1-5 gives the full variable domain: DAGVTQSPTHLIKTRGQQVTLRCSPISGHKSVSWYQQVLGQGPQFIFQYYEKEERGRGNFPDRFSARQFPNYSSELNVNALLLGDSALYLCASSNTHRGSNQPQHFGDGTRLSIL.

The rearrangement joins TRBV6-1 to TRBJ2-1; perhaps TRBD2 as D (5 bases). Between the trimmed V and J ends, which lost 4 bases and 9 bases, there was a span of 13 bases. This CDR3 has 13 residues. Germline assignment: CDR1 MNHNS and CDR2 SASEGT. DNA of the CDR3: TGTGCCAGCAGTGGGCTGGAGGTGGGTGAGCAGTTCTTC. Protein sequence: CASSGLEVGEQFF.

This chain joins TRBV6-6 and TRBJ2-3; D is undetermined. This CDR3 has 12 residues. Germline V gene sequence: CDR1 MNHNY, CDR2 SVGAGI (reference sequence). V was cut by 7 bases and J by 6 bases, with 11 bases left in between. The CDR3 DNA sequence: TGTGCCAGCACTTCGACTCGGGATACGCAGTATTTT. Translating it yields CASTSTRDTQYF.